This T cell receptor beta chain stems from a study of PD-1 blockade in classical Hodgkin lymphoma. Study-wide results and limits: In CD4+ cells, TCR diversity went up significantly by C4D1, but in CD8+ cells it did not.

Time point denoted: cycle 4 day 1 (C4D1), after less than seven weeks of nivolumab. Every single patient, without exception, relapsed after autologous stem cell transplantation, and brentuximab vedotin exposure varied. Magnetic negative selection purified CD4+ T cells from thawed PBMCs. Comments on this clone: What it binds is not known.

The table came from immunoSEQ multiplex PCR; TCRdb's copy has only in-frame clones and leaves some out. The repertoire holds about 27,000 clones, with 75% to 90% as singletons. This receptor was obtained from a human donor with classical Hodgkin lymphoma. The sequencing used CD4+ T cells from blood, collected before the fourth cycle of nivolumab.

CDR3 coding DNA: TGTGCCAGCAATTCGGACAGGGGCCGCTCTGAAGCTTTCTTT. It specifies CASNSDRGRSEAFF. The chain couples TRBV2 to TRBJ1-1; 9 bases are a match to TRBD1. The CDR3 runs to 14 residues. Trimming removed 7 bases from V and 6 bases from J; junction bases left unmatched: 9. CDR1 and CDR2 (germline): SNHLY, FYNNEI.